Listed below are T cell receptor beta chains from one sample, sequenced in a study of human T cells and chemical hapten exposure. TCRdb redid the calling of the RACE reads with MiXCR, one entry per CDR3 protein. The data hold under 55,000 distinct CDR3 sequences, with roughly 10% observed a single time. Specimen: whole blood, collected in connection with sensitization to the hapten diphenylcyclopropenone (DPC). These receptors were collected from a woman aged 40 to 50 with alopecia areata. Some clones in this sample may be carry-over from other donors' samples. CDR3s include the opening cysteine and the closing phenylalanine or tryptophan. A D gene is named only where the DNA matches it firmly. Rows may omit the clone size; those that give it use once, few, many or a size class.

many | TRBJ1-5 | TRBV19 | NA | TGTGCCAGTATACCGGGGGCAGGGGATAGCAATCAGCCCCAGCATTTT | CASIPGAGDSNQPQHF
few | TRBJ2-2 | TRBV7-9 | TRBD1 | TGTGCCAGCAGCCCCCCAGACAGGGCCACCGGGGAGCTGTTTTTT | CASSPPDRATGELFF
NA | TRBJ1-5 | TRBV4-1 | TRBD1 | TGCGCCAGCAGCCAAGTATGGACAGGCCCTAATCAGCCCCAGCATTTT | CASSQVWTGPNQPQHF
NA | TRBJ1-2 | TRBV4-3 | NA | TGCGCCAGCAGCCAAGATTGGGCAGAATCCTCCTATGGCTACACCTTC | CASSQDWAESSYGYTF
many | TRBJ1-1 | TRBV20-1 | NA | TGCAGCCCCAGTGTACCAGGAGTGAACACTGAAGCTTTCTTT | CSPSVPGVNTEAFF
many | TRBJ1-1 | TRBV24-1 | NA | TGTGCCACCAAGGAACCGAATAAGATCGACGGCACTGAAGCTTTCTTT | CATKEPNKIDGTEAFF
once | TRBJ2-7 | TRBV5-6 | NA | TGTGCCATCCTGAAAGGGATCGACGAGCAGTACTTC | CAILKGIDEQYF
NA | TRBJ2-1 | TRBV9 | NA | TGTGCCAGCAGCCTTGGAGGGTCTCTTGACGATGAGCAGTTCTTC | CASSLGGSLDDEQFF
NA | TRBJ2-3 | TRBV11-2 | NA | TGTGCCAGCAGCTCTACCGTCGCAGATACGCAGTATTTT | CASSSTVADTQYF
once | TRBJ2-7 | TRBV7-2 | NA | TGTGCCAGCAGCTACAGGAGCACGACGTGGGAGCAGTACTTC | CASSYRSTTWEQYF
NA | TRBJ2-3 | TRBV30 | TRBD2 | TGTGCCTGGAAACGAGGGACTAGTAAATCAGATACGCAGTATTTT | CAWKRGTSKSDTQYF
NA | TRBJ2-7 | TRBV28 | NA | TGTGCCAGCAGCCCCTGGGAGAGCGAGCAGTACTTC | CASSPWESEQYF
few | TRBJ2-7 | TRBV5-4 | NA | TGTGCCAGCAGCTTGACCGGACGCAATACCTACGAGCAGTACTTC | CASSLTGRNTYEQYF
NA | TRBJ1-5 | TRBV7-9 | TRBD1 | TGTGCCAGCAGCTTAGGAGGGGGCGGTCAGCCCCAGCATTTT | CASSLGGGGQPQHF
NA | TRBJ2-1 | TRBV4-1 | TRBD2 | TGCGCCAGCAGCAAATTAGCGGGGGTGGTGAATGAGCAGTTCTTC | CASSKLAGVVNEQFF
NA | TRBJ1-1 | TRBV2 | NA | TGTGCCAGCAGTAGTGTGCGGGGGGCTGAAGCTTTCTTT | CASSSVRGAEAFF
NA | TRBJ2-3 | TRBV11-2 | NA | TGTGCCAGCAGCCCAGGCCCCACTTGGATCACAGATACGCAGTATTTT | CASSPGPTWITDTQYF
NA | TRBJ1-2 | TRBV9 | NA | TGTGCCAGCAGCGTAGGTCAGGATGGCTACACCTTC | CASSVGQDGYTF
NA | TRBJ1-2 | TRBV2 | NA | TGTGCCAGCAGTGCCCCTTATCTCGGGGGAGGTGACTATGGCTACACCTTC | CASSAPYLGGGDYGYTF
NA | TRBJ2-2 | TRBV7-3 | NA | TGTGCCAGCAGCTTATCTCCCGCCACCCGGGGGACCGGGGAGCTGTTTTTT | CASSLSPATRGTGELFF
few | TRBJ2-5 | TRBV15 | NA | TGTGCCACCAGCAGAGAGAGGGGCGGAGGACGGGAGACCCAGTACTTC | CATSRERGGGRETQYF
few | TRBJ2-2 | TRBV20-1 | NA | TGCAGTGCTAGAGAACCGGACAAGGGCTCAGGAACCGGGGAGCTGTTTTTT | CSAREPDKGSGTGELFF
many | TRBJ1-5 | TRBV3-1 | NA | TGTGCCAGCAGCCCCACCATGGGCAATCAGCCCCAGCATTTT | CASSPTMGNQPQHF
many | TRBJ1-2 | TRBV28 | NA | TGTGCCAGCAGTTTGCAGTGGGGCTACACCTTC | CASSLQWGYTF